By share of the sample, the clone carrying this T cell receptor (beta chain) is medium-sized (0.01 to 0.1%). Its antigen remains unidentified. The read finishes 3 residues shy of the CDR3 end, and the germline J gene is used to complete it. The data are from a study of T cell clonality in common variable immunodeficiency. Study-wide results and limits: CVID subjects showed higher TCRbeta clonality than healthy controls.

Control and CVID samples contributed equal amounts of genomic DNA. The table came from immunoSEQ multiplex PCR; TCRdb's copy has only in-frame clones and leaves some out. This sample has approximately 37,000 clones, each found more than once. The CDR3 consists of 14 residues. CDR1 is DFQATT, CDR2 SNEGSKA, per germline (reference sequence). This receptor was taken from a person between 18 and 75 years old in good health. Specimen: peripheral blood mononuclear cells. J is TRBJ1-2 and V is TRBV20-1; D perhaps matches TRBD1 (6 bases). The CDR3 is CSARGHPPYNDYTF. The sequenced CDR3 bases are TGCAGTGCTAGGGGACACCCACCCTACAATGAC.